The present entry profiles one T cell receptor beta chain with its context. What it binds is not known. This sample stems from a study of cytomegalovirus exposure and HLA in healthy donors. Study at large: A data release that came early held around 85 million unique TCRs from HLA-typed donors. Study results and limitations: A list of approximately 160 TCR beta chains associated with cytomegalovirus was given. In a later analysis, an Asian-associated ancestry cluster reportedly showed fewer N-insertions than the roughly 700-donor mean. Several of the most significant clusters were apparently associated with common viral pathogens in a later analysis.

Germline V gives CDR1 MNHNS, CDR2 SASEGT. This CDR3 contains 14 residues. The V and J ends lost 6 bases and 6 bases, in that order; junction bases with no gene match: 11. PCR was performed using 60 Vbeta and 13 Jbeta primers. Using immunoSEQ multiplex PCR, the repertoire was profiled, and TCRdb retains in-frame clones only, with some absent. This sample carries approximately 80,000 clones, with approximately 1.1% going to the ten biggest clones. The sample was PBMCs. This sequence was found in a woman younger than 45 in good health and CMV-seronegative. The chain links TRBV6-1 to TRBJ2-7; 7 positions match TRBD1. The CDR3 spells CASSLLDRSSEQYF. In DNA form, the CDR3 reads TGTGCCAGCAGCCTACTGGACAGGAGTAGCGAGCAGTACTTC.